The rows below give T cell receptor beta chains drawn from one sample of a study of CD8+CD57+ T cells in acquired aplastic anemia. TCRdb passed the reads through MiXCR, listing each CDR3 protein once. The sample shows 200,000 to 250,000 distinct CDR3 sequences, about 60% of them seen only once. The sequencing input was sorted CD4+, CD8+, or CD8+CD57+ T cells (not recorded which) from PBMCs. Receptors were obtained from a human donor with aplastic anemia. Each CDR3 is given with its conserved first and last residue. D genes are given only for firm matches. Clone size, where shown, is once, few, many, or a class for clones that have expanded.

>TRBV5-8|NA|TRBJ2-7|TRBD2
CASSFVETGGSRQYF
TGTGCCAGCAGCTTCGTCGAGACGGGGGGGAGCAGGCAGTACTTC
>TRBV30|NA|TRBJ2-3|NA
CAWSGNTDTQYF
TGTGCCTGGAGCGGGAACACAGATACGCAGTATTTT
>TRBV25-1|NA|TRBJ2-7|NA
CASSEMNRAYEQYF
TGTGCCAGCAGTGAAATGAACAGGGCATACGAGCAGTACTTC
>TRBV19|NA|TRBJ2-3|NA
CASRAGADTQYF
TGTGCCAGTAGAGCAGGGGCAGATACGCAGTATTTT
>TRBV5-1|NA|TRBJ2-7|TRBD2
CASSYYTGGLEQYF
TGCGCCAGCAGCTATTACACGGGGGGGCTCGAGCAGTACTTC
>TRBV25-1|few|TRBJ1-1|NA
CACKKGPTNTEAFF
TGTGCCTGCAAGAAGGGACCGACGAACACTGAAGCTTTCTTT
>TRBV10-3|NA|TRBJ2-7|NA
CAISGVEDDPYEQYF
TGTGCCATCAGTGGAGTGGAGGACGATCCCTACGAGCAGTACTTC
>TRBV19|many|TRBJ1-5|NA
CASSSFGPQHF
TGTGCCAGTAGTAGCTTCGGGCCCCAGCATTTT
>TRBV7-9|NA|TRBJ1-1|NA
CASSTSQRDEAFF
TGTGCCAGCAGCACGAGTCAGAGGGATGAAGCTTTCTTT
>TRBV20-1|few|TRBJ1-5|NA
CSASVGRLNQPQHF
TGCAGTGCTAGCGTTGGTCGGCTCAATCAGCCCCAGCATTTT
>TRBV20-1|once|TRBJ2-5|NA
CSAKDWGETQYF
TGCAGTGCCAAGGACTGGGGAGAGACCCAGTACTTC
>TRBV9|once|TRBJ2-3|TRBD2
CASSTPLAGGADTQYF
TGTGCCAGCAGCACTCCACTAGCGGGAGGTGCAGATACGCAGTATTTT
>TRBV10-1|NA|TRBJ2-3|TRBD2
CASGPTSGTGTDTQYF
TGCGCCAGCGGTCCGACTAGCGGGACAGGGACAGATACGCAGTATTTT
>TRBV20-1|NA|TRBJ2-7|NA
CSATPGTRNSYEQYF
TGCAGTGCAACTCCCGGGACAAGGAATTCCTACGAGCAGTACTTC
>TRBV15|few|TRBJ2-1|NA
CATSRVGGDSEQFF
TGTGCCACCAGCAGAGTCGGGGGGGACAGTGAGCAGTTCTTC
>TRBV10-3|NA|TRBJ2-5|NA
CATSRGLRQETQYF
TGTGCCACCAGCCGGGGACTGCGCCAAGAGACCCAGTACTTC
>TRBV12-3/TRBV12-4|NA|TRBJ2-5|TRBD2
CASSQTRTSGGLETQYF
TGTGCCAGCAGTCAAACCCGGACTAGCGGGGGCCTAGAGACCCAGTACTTC
>TRBV7-9|NA|TRBJ2-5|NA
CASSLMPSSPETQYF
TGTGCCAGCAGCTTAATGCCCAGCTCTCCAGAGACCCAGTACTTC
>TRBV2|many|TRBJ2-3|TRBD2
CASPDWTRRSTDTQYF
TGTGCCAGCCCAGACTGGACTAGGCGTAGCACAGATACGCAGTATTTT